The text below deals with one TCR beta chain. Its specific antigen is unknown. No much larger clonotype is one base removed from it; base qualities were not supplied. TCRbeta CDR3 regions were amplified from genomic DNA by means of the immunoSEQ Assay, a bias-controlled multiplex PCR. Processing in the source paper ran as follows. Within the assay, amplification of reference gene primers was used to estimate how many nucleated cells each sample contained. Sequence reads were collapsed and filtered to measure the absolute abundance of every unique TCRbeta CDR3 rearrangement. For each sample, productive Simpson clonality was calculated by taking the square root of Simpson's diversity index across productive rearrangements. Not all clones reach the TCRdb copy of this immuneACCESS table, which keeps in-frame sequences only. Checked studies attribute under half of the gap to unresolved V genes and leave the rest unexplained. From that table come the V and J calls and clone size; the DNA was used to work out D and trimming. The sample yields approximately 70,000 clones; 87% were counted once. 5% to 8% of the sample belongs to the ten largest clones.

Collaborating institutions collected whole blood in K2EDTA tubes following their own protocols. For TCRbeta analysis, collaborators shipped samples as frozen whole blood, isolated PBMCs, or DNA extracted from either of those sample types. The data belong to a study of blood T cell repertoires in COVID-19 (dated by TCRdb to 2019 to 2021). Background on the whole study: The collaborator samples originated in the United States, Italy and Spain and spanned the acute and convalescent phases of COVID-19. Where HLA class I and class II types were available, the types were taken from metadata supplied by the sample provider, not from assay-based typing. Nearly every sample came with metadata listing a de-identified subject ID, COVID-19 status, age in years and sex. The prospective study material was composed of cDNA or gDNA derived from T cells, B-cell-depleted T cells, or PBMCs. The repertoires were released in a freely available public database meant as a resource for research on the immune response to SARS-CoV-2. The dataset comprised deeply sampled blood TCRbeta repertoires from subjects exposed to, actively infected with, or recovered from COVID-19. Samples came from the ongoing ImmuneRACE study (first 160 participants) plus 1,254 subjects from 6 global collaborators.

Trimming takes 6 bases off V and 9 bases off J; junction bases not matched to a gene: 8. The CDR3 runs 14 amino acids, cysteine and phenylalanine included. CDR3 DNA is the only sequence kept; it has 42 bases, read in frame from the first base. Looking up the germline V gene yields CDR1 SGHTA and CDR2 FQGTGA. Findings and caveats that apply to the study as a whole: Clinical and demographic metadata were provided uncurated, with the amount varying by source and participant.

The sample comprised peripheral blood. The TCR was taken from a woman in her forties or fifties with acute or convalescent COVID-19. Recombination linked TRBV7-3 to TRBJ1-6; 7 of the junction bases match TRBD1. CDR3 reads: CASRTGTVGSPLHF. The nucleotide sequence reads TGTGCCAGCAGGACCGGGACAGTGGGTTCACCCCTCCACTTT.